The 17 T cell receptor beta chains listed next were all sequenced from one sample in a study of type 1 regulatory T cells. Each CDR3 protein gets one entry after TCRdb re-called the reads with MiXCR. The sample shows approximately 100,000 distinct CDR3 sequences, about a third of them seen only once. Sequences were obtained from CD4+ T cells, either the whole sample or a sorted fraction (not recorded which). The receptors come from a human donor in good health.

The chain carries TRBV7-3 and TRBJ2-5, with D possibly being TRBD1 (7 bases). The CDR3 consists of 14 residues. Germline CDR1 and CDR2: SGHTA and FQGTGA. The V gene lost 5 bases and the J gene lost 5 bases, with 15 bases spanning the gap. CDR3 sequence reads: CASSRQGGTETQYF. The CDR3 bases are TGTGCCAGCAGCCGACAGGGAGGAACGGAGACCCAGTACTTC.

This chain links TRBV3-1 with TRBJ2-7; 7 bases are shared with TRBD1. Unmatched junction bases numbered 12, after V lost 8 bases and J lost 2 bases. The CDR3 runs 15 residues. Per germline, CDR1 LGHDT and CDR2 YNNKEL (reference sequence). CDR3 protein: CASGGEDRSTYEQYF. The CDR3 DNA reads as TGTGCCAGCGGGGGAGAGGACAGGAGTACCTACGAGCAGTACTTC.

V gene TRBV2 combines with J gene TRBJ2-5; D is unclear. The CDR3 has 14 residues. Between the trimmed V and J ends, which lost 1 base and 7 bases, there was a span of 13 bases. Germline loops: CDR1 SNHLY, CDR2 FYNNEI. The CDR3 sequence is CASSEGARSGTQYF. The CDR3 DNA reads TGTGCCAGCAGTGAAGGGGCTAGGTCCGGGACCCAGTACTTC.

This clonotype showed up many times. The rearrangement links TRBV29-1 to TRBJ2-3, with D possibly TRBD2 on 6 matching bases. Per germline, CDR1 SQVTM and CDR2 ANQGSEA. This CDR3 has 13 residues. V was clipped by 5 bases and J by 2 bases, with 11 bases between them. The CDR3 DNA follows: TGCAGCGTTTTGCGGGGAAACACAGATACGCAGTATTTT. Protein: CSVLRGNTDTQYF.

The table lists this clonotype with a few counts. This chain uses TRBV18 with TRBJ2-7; 7 bases agree with TRBD1. V was pared by 6 bases and J by 5 bases, with 7 bases of the junction left unmatched. Germline V gene data show CDR1 as KGHSH and CDR2 as LQKENI. This CDR3 region has 13 residues. DNA for the CDR3: TGTGCCAGCTCGCAGAACAGGGGCGACGAGCAGTACTTC. As protein: CASSQNRGDEQYF.

This clonotype showed up just a few times. The chain uses TRBV28 and TRBJ2-7; the match to TRBD2 covers 11 bases. The CDR3 sequence is 15 residues long. In germline, CDR1 is MDHEN, CDR2 SYDVKM. With 5 bases clipped from V and 6 bases from J, the junction kept 9 bases outside the gene matches. CDR3 DNA sequence: TGTGCCAGCAGTGTAGTAGCGGGAGGGTCTGCCGAGCAGTACTTC. Protein sequence: CASSVVAGGSAEQYF.

There are a few counts of this clonotype. This chain links TRBV7-9 with TRBJ1-1, with D unresolved. The CDR3 contains 13 residues. Trimming shortened V by 2 bases and J by 0 bases, and 4 bases separated the two germline ends. The germline gives CDR1 SEHNR, CDR2 FQNEAQ (reference sequence). The CDR3 DNA reads TGTGCCAGCAGCTTAATGCTGAACACTGAAGCTTTCTTT. Its translation is CASSLMLNTEAFF.

The CDR3 nucleotides read TGTGCCAGCAGCTCCACAGGGGGGGCCTACGAGCAGTACTTC. Its protein product is CASSSTGGAYEQYF. V usage is TRBV7-9 and J usage is TRBJ2-7, with a weak D call TRBD1 (8 bases). This CDR3 is 14 amino acids long. The germline V gene encodes CDR1 SEHNR and CDR2 FQNEAQ (reference sequence). Trimming removed 4 bases at V and 2 bases at J, with 12 bases between.

This clonotype was recorded a few times. The J gene is TRBJ1-6, the V gene TRBV7-8; weak D call: TRBD1 (6 bases). Germline V gene data show CDR1 as SGHVS and CDR2 as FQNEAQ. V was shortened by 1 base and J by 3 bases, with 13 bases between the two germline ends. The CDR3 has 17 residues. The CDR3 DNA reads TGTGCCAGCAGCTTAGGAGGAGGGGGTAACTATAATTCACCCCTCCACTTT. Amino acids: CASSLGGGGNYNSPLHF.

This sequence joins TRBV20-1 and TRBJ2-2, with D unresolved. Germline V CDR1 and CDR2: DFQATT, SNEGSKA (reference sequence). Trimming took off 6 bases at V and 2 bases at J, with 13 bases between the two ends. The CDR3 is 14 residues long. The CDR3 is CSALRRGNTGELFF. For the CDR3, the DNA is TGCAGTGCGCTCAGGAGAGGTAACACCGGGGAGCTGTTTTTT.

This clonotype has only a few counts. V gene TRBV19 combines with J gene TRBJ2-1; tentative D call: TRBD1 (6 bases). The CDR3 spans 12 residues. Trimming removed 7 bases at V and 10 bases at J, with 14 bases between. Per the germline V gene, CDR1 is LNHDA and CDR2 is SQIVND (reference sequence). The CDR3 region has the DNA TGTGCCAGTACCGACCATGGACAGGAGCAGTTCTTC. As protein: CASTDHGQEQFF.

This clonotype turned up a few times. The chain carries TRBV27 and TRBJ2-3; D assignment may be TRBD1 or TRBD2 (5 bases each). The CDR3 loop spans 17 amino acids. Trimming took off 2 bases at V and 2 bases at J, with 17 bases between the two ends. Germline CDR1 reads MNHEY; CDR2 reads SMNVEV (reference sequence). Here the CDR3 DNA reads TGTGCCAGCAGTTTACTCCCTTTCCGGGACCACACAGATACGCAGTATTTT. Its translation: CASSLLPFRDHTDTQYF.

J is TRBJ2-2 and V is TRBV5-1, with 12 bases identical to TRBD2. J lost 7 bases, V lost 0 bases, and 7 bases had no gene match. The CDR3 totals 17 residues. Germline assignment: CDR1 SGHRS and CDR2 YFSETQ. This CDR3 reads CASSLGLAGGPSGELFF. DNA of the CDR3: TGCGCCAGCAGCTTGGGCCTAGCGGGAGGGCCGAGCGGGGAGCTGTTTTTT.

V and J are TRBV20-1 and TRBJ2-7, with TRBD2 matching over 12 bases. Germline CDR1 reads DFQATT; CDR2 reads SNEGSKA (reference sequence). The ends lost 5 bases at V and 3 bases at J; junction bases unmatched: 14. The CDR3 totals 17 residues. CDR3 bases: TGCAGTGCTCCGCCCGGGCGACTAGCGGGAGCTCTCTACGAGCAGTACTTC. As protein: CSAPPGRLAGALYEQYF.

This rearrangement joins TRBV5-1 to TRBJ2-7, with D maybe TRBD2 (5 bases). CDR3 length equals 14 residues. Trimming stripped 4 bases from V and 0 bases from J, with 11 bases between. Germline V gene sequence: CDR1 SGHRS, CDR2 YFSETQ. The CDR3 region has the DNA TGCGCCAGCAGCCCGAGGACTGCCTCCTACGAGCAGTACTTC. Translation: CASSPRTASYEQYF.

The V call is TRBV2, the J call TRBJ2-2; 10 bases fit TRBD2. Germline V gene lookup returns CDR1 SNHLY and CDR2 FYNNEI. This CDR3 is built from 17 residues. J lost 3 bases, V lost 6 bases, and 10 bases had no gene match. In DNA, the CDR3 is TGTGCCAGCAGCGCCAAGCTAGCGGGAGAGTACACCGGGGAGCTGTTTTTT. Translation gives CASSAKLAGEYTGELFF.

The chain joins TRBV20-1 to TRBJ1-5; D ambiguous. Germline CDR1 is DFQATT and CDR2 is SNEGSKA (reference sequence). The V end lost 6 bases, the J end lost 7 bases, and 16 bases lay between the germline ends. This CDR3 is 13 amino acids long. The CDR3 reads CSAEPALGQPQHF. The CDR3 DNA reads TGCAGTGCGGAGCCGGCTTTGGGGCAGCCCCAGCATTTT.